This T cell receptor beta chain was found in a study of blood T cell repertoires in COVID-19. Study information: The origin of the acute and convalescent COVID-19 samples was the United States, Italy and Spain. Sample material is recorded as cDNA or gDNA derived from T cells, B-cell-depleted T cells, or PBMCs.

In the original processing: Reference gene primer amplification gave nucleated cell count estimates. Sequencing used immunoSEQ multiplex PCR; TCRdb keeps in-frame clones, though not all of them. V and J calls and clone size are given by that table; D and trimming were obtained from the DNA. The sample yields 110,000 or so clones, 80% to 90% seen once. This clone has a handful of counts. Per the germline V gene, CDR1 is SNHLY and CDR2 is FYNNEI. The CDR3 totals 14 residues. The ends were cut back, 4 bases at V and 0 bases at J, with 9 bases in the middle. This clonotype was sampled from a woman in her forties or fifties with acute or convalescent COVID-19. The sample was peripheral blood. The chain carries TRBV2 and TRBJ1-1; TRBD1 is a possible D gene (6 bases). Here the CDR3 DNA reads TGTGCCAGCAGTGTGGGACACCTGAACACTGAAGCTTTCTTT. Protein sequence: CASSVGHLNTEAFF. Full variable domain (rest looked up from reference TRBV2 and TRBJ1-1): EPEVTQTPSHQVTQMGQEVILRCVPISNHLYFYWYRQILGQKVEFLVSFYNNEISEKSEIFDDQFSVERPDGSNFTLKIRSTKLEDSAMYFCASSVGHLNTEAFFGQGTRLTVV.